Shown below are 10 T cell receptor beta chains from a single sample sequenced in a study of T cells in Graves' hyperthyroidism and ophthalmopathy. The TCR beta CDR3 regions underwent amplification using RNA transcripts as the source. HTBI primers were used for first-round RT-PCR of the TCR CDR3. TCRdb called the multiplex PCR reads again in MiXCR, with one record for every CDR3 protein. Seen here are roughly 300,000 distinct CDR3 sequences, 18% observed once, and the top ten hold about 53%. Sequences were obtained from blood. These receptors all come from a woman in her fifties or sixties with Graves' hyperthyroidism.

The V and J genes are TRBV2 and TRBJ1-1; D may be TRBD1 (5 bases). The CDR3 is made up of 14 amino acids. V was cut by 4 bases and J by 5 bases, with 14 bases left in between. The germline V gene encodes CDR1 SNHLY and CDR2 FYNNEI. The CDR3 is CASSGRSGYTEAFF. The CDR3 coding sequence is TGTGCCAGCAGTGGCAGGTCAGGGTATACTGAAGCTTTCTTT.

This clonotype has a handful of counts. The chain links TRBV27 to TRBJ2-2; a weak D match, TRBD2 (5 bases). Germline CDR1 and CDR2: MNHEY and SMNVEV (reference sequence). Trimming removed 3 bases at V and 8 bases at J, with 13 bases between. There are 14 residues in the CDR3. CDR3 protein: CASSFDNGVGELFF. CDR3 DNA: TGTGCCAGCAGTTTTGATAACGGGGTTGGGGAGCTGTTTTTT.

The CDR3 DNA reads TGTGCCAGCAGCCCATCCGGAGCCACAGATACGCAGTATTTT. This codes for CASSPSGATDTQYF. The gene calls are TRBV7-3 and TRBJ2-3; D ambiguous. Germline V CDR1 and CDR2: SGHTA, FQGTGA. The CDR3 spans 14 residues. The V end lost 5 bases, the J end lost 2 bases, and 11 bases lay between the germline ends.

V usage is TRBV28 and J usage is TRBJ2-4; no reliable D call. Germline loops: CDR1 MDHEN, CDR2 SYDVKM. The CDR3 contains 15 residues. The V end was cut by 6 bases, the J end by 0 bases, with 12 bases between. The CDR3: CASSRRSGAKNIQYF. CDR3 coding DNA: TGTGCCAGCAGCCGACGTTCGGGAGCCAAAAACATTCAGTACTTC.

This clonotype has ten or more counts. V usage is TRBV27 and J usage is TRBJ1-2, with 8 positions matching TRBD1. Germline trimming cut 2 bases from V and 8 bases from J; bases unmatched to any gene: 4. This CDR3 is built from 13 residues. Germline CDR1 is MNHEY and CDR2 is SMNVEV (reference sequence). CDR3 DNA: TGTGCCAGCAGTTTAGGGACAGGAGGAGGCTACACCTTC. Its protein is CASSLGTGGGYTF.

Only a few counts were recorded for this clonotype. The CDR3 loop reads CASSLYAENTEAFF. Written as DNA, the CDR3 is TGTGCCAGCAGCTTATATGCGGAGAACACTGAAGCTTTCTTT. The rearrangement links TRBV7-9 to TRBJ1-1; D remains unclear. This CDR3 contains 14 residues. V was clipped by 2 bases and J by 1 base, with 8 bases between them. Germline loops: CDR1 SEHNR, CDR2 FQNEAQ (reference sequence).

This clonotype was seen a handful of times. J is TRBJ2-1 and V is TRBV12-3 or TRBV12-4; 10 bases map to TRBD1. The CDR3 consists of 14 residues. After removal of 3 bases from V and 8 bases from J, the junction contained 4 bases not matched to a gene. CDR3 nucleotide sequence: TGTGCCAGCAGTTTTGGGGGACAGGGGCATGAGCAGTTCTTC. Amino acid sequence: CASSFGGQGHEQFF.

This clonotype has at least ten counts. This CDR3 is CASSQFDRGPYEQYF. The CDR3 nucleotides are TGTGCCAGCAGCCAATTCGACAGGGGACCCTACGAGCAGTACTTC. The chain uses TRBV3-1 and TRBJ2-7, with TRBD1 matching over 8 bases. The CDR3 is 15 residues long. J was trimmed by 2 bases and V by 2 bases; bases with no gene match: 5. Germline V gives CDR1 LGHDT, CDR2 YNNKEL (reference sequence).

This clonotype was seen only a few times. The V call is TRBV6-2 or TRBV6-3, the J call TRBJ2-7, with 9 bases matching TRBD1. Germline CDR1 and CDR2: MNHEY and SVGEGT. The CDR3 consists of 15 residues. The V and J ends lost 6 bases and 3 bases, in that order; junction bases with no gene match: 9. CDR3 sequence (DNA): TGTGCCAGCAGGTTGACCCGACAGGGGGACTACGAGCAGTACTTC. Protein: CASRLTRQGDYEQYF.

This clonotype appeared many times. The CDR3 spells CASSQAGQGNQPQHF. The CDR3 DNA follows: TGTGCCAGCAGCCAAGCGGGACAGGGCAATCAGCCCCAGCATTTT. J is TRBJ1-5 and V is TRBV3-1, with 8 bases matching TRBD1. The CDR3 loop spans 15 amino acids. With 1 base clipped from V and 2 bases from J, the junction kept 1 base outside the gene matches. Germline V gene lookup returns CDR1 LGHDT and CDR2 YNNKEL (reference sequence).